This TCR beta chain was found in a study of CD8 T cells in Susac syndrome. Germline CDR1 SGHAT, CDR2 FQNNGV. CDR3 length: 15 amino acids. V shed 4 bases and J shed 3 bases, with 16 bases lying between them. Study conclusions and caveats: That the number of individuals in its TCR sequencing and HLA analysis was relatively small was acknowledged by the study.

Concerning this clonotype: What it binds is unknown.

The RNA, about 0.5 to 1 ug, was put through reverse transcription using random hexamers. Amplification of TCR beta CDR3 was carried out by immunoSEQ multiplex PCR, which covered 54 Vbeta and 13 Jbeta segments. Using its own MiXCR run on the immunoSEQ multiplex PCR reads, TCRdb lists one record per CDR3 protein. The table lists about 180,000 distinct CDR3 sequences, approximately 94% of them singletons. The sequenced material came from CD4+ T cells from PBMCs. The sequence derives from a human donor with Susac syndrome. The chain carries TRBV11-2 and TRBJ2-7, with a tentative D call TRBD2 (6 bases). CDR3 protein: CASSYWRGLGYEQYF. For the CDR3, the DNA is TGTGCCAGCAGCTACTGGCGGGGACTCGGCTACGAGCAGTACTTC.